This TCR beta chain was recovered during a study of blood T cell repertoires in COVID-19. Study information: COVID-19 samples collected from the United States, Italy and Spain covered acute and convalescent phases.

Sequencing used immunoSEQ multiplex PCR; TCRdb keeps in-frame clones, though not all of them. Among hundreds of thousands of clones listed, approximately 91% were seen once. This clone came up a few times. The CDR3 loop spans 20 amino acids. Seattle patients were enrolled while actively infected and followed longitudinally. The sample taken for sequencing was peripheral blood. The chain recombines TRBV21-1 with TRBJ1-2; the table's D call, TRBD1, was not checked against the DNA. TRBV21-1 is marked as a pseudogene. This clonotype was sampled from a woman in her 70s with COVID-19, enrolled during active disease. The CDR3 nucleotides read TGTGCCAGCTCGCTCACTACCCAGAGGGCAGGGGGCACTGGAAACTATGGCTACACCTTC. Encoded protein: CASSLTTQRAGGTGNYGYTF.